This is a list of T cell receptor beta chains from one sample in a study of memory CD4+ T cells and cytomegalovirus serostatus. The data were produced by immunoSEQ multiplex PCR, yet TCRdb's version contains in-frame clones alone and is incomplete. The sample has around 50,000 clones; under 80% are singletons. Sequenced: memory CD4+ T cells from blood. The source of these receptors is an adult in good health and CMV-seronegative. The CDR3 runs from the conserved cysteine through the conserved F or W. Fields, in order: V gene, J gene, clone size, D gene, CDR3 DNA, CDR3 protein. A D gene is named only where the DNA matches it firmly. Part of the rows lack a size; the others show once, few, many or a class for expanded clones.

TRBV28	TRBJ2-7	NA	NA	TGTGCCAGCAGTCTACAGGGTTTTACCTACGAGCAGTACTTC	CASSLQGFTYEQYF
TRBV25-1	TRBJ2-2	NA	NA	TGTGCCAGCGCCTCTTCAGGGGACACCGGGGAGCTGTTTTTT	CASASSGDTGELFF
TRBV7-2	TRBJ2-7	NA	TRBD1	TGTGCCAGCACCCTCTCCGGGACAGGGGCCTCGTGGGGCTACGAGCAGTACTTC	CASTLSGTGASWGYEQYF
TRBV7-2	TRBJ1-2	NA	NA	TGTGCCAGCAGCTCTACAGGGTACAACTATGGCTACACCTTC	CASSSTGYNYGYTF
TRBV7-3	TRBJ1-1	NA	NA	TGTGCCAGCAGCCCTCGGTTGACAGGAGTCATGAACACTGAAGCTTTCTTT	CASSPRLTGVMNTEAFF
TRBV30	TRBJ1-2	few	NA	TGTGCCTGGAGTGTCCGGGGCTATGGCTACACCTTC	CAWSVRGYGYTF
TRBV19	TRBJ1-6	NA	NA	TGTGCCAGTAGTATAGCCAGGGACCAAAATTCACCCCTCCACTTT	CASSIARDQNSPLHF
TRBV15	TRBJ1-1	NA	NA	TGTGCCACCAGCTTAACATCTGGGAACACTGAAGCTTTCTTT	CATSLTSGNTEAFF
TRBV7-3	TRBJ1-3	NA	TRBD1	TGTGCCAGCAGCTTAGTAGGACAGGGGTCTGGAAACACCATATATTTT	CASSLVGQGSGNTIYF
TRBV19	TRBJ1-6	few	NA	TGTGCCAGTAGTATAGGACGGAGCCTTAACTATAATTCACCCCTCCACTTT	CASSIGRSLNYNSPLHF
TRBV5-6	TRBJ1-4	NA	NA	TGTGCCAGCAGCTTAGATGCAACTAATGAAAAACTGTTTTTT	CASSLDATNEKLFF
TRBV7-2	TRBJ1-1	NA	NA	TGTGCCAGCAGCTTAATACTGGAAGCTTTCTTT	CASSLILEAFF
TRBV7-2	TRBJ1-1	NA	NA	TGTGCCAGCAGCCCTGAGGGTGACTGGAACACTGAAGCTTTCTTT	CASSPEGDWNTEAFF
TRBV14	TRBJ1-2	few	NA	TGTGCCAGCAGCCGAGTTCCGGGACGGAAGGACTTGGGTGGCTACACCTTC	CASSRVPGRKDLGGYTF
TRBV5-6	TRBJ2-3	NA	TRBD1	TGTGCCAGCAGCCTAAAAACGGACAGGGGGCGTCAGAAGGGGTATTTT	CASSLKTDRGRQKGYF
TRBV5-8	TRBJ1-1	NA	NA	TGTGCCAGCAGCTTGGGTCACCTGAACACTGAAGCTTTCTTT	CASSLGHLNTEAFF
TRBV4-1	TRBJ2-5	NA	NA	TGCGCCAGCAGCCAAGGGGGGGCCGCAGAGACCCAGTACTTC	CASSQGGAAETQYF
TRBV7-9	TRBJ2-7	NA	TRBD1	TGTGCCAGCAGCCGGGACAGGTTTCTTTTCGAGCAGTACTTC	CASSRDRFLFEQYF